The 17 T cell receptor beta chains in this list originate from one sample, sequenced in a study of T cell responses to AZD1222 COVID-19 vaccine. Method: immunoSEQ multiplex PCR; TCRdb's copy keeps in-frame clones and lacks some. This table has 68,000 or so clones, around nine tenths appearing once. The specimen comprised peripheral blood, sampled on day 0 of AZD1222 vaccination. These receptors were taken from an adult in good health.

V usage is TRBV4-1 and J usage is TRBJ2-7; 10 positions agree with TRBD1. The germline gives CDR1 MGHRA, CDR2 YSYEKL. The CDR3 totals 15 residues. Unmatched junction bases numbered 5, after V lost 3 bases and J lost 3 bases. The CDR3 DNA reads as TGCGCCAGCAGCCAGAACGGACAGGGGGGCTACGAGCAGTACTTC. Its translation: CASSQNGQGGYEQYF.

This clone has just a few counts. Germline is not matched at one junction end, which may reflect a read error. This CDR3 is CASSLSGQGYGMYEQYF. The CDR3 DNA reads as TGTGCCAGCAGCTTATCGGGACAGGGATATGGGATGTACGAGCAGTACTTC. The J gene is TRBJ2-7, the V gene TRBV28, with 9 bases fitting TRBD1. The CDR3 extends over 17 amino acids. The germline CDR1 and CDR2 sequences are MDHEN and SYDVKM.

CDR3 DNA: TGTGCCAGCAGCTCCGTTAGACAGGGGGCCTTATATGAGCAGTTCTTC. This gives the protein CASSSVRQGALYEQFF. The rearrangement joins TRBV27 to TRBJ2-1; 10 nucleotides match TRBD1. The V and J ends lost 6 bases and 8 bases, in that order; junction bases with no gene match: 13. The germline CDR1 and CDR2 sequences are MNHEY and SMNVEV (reference sequence). CDR3 length: 16 residues.

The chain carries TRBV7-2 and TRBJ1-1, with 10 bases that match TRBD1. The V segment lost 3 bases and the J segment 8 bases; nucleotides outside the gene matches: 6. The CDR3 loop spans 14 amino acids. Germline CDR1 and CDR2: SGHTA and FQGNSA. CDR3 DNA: TGTGCCAGCAGCTTCCAGACAGGGGGCGCAGAAGCTTTCTTT. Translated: CASSFQTGGAEAFF. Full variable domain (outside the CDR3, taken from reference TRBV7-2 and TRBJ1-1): GAGVSQSPSNKVTEKGKDVELRCDPISGHTALYWYRQSLGQGLEFLIYFQGNSAPDKSGLPSDRFSAERTGGSVSTLTIQRTQQEDSAVYLCASSFQTGGAEAFFGQGTRLTVV.

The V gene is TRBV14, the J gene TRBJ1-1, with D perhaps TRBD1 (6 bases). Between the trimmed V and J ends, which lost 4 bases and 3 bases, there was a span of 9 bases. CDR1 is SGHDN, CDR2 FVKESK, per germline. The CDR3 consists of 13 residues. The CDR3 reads CASSPYRDTEAFF. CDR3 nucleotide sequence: TGTGCCAGCAGCCCCTACAGGGACACTGAAGCTTTCTTT.

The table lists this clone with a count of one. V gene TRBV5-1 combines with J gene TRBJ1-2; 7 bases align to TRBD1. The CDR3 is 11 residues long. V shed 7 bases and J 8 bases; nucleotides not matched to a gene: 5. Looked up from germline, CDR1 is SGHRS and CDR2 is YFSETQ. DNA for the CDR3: TGCGCCAGCCAGGGGGGTTACGGCTACACCTTC. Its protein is CASQGGYGYTF.

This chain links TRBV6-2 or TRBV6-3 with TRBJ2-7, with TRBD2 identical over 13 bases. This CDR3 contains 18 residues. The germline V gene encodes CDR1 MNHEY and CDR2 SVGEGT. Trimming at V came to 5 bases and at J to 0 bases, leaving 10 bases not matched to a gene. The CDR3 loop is CASSNPGLAGLASYEQYF. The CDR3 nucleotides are TGTGCCAGCAGTAACCCGGGACTAGCGGGGTTAGCCTCCTACGAGCAGTACTTC.

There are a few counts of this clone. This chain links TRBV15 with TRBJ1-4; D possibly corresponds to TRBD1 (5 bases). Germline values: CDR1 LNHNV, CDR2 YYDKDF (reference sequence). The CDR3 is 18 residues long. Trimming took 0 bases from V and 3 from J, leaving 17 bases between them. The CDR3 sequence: CATSRDILGGAANEKLFF. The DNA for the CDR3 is TGTGCCACCAGCAGAGATATCCTGGGTGGGGCGGCTAATGAAAAACTGTTTTTT.

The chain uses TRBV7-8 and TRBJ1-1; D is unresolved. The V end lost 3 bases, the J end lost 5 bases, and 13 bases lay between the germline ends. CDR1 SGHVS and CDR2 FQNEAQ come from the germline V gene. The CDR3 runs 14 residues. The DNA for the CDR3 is TGTGCCAGCAGCTTTGAGATCCCGGGGACTGAAGCTTTCTTT. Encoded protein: CASSFEIPGTEAFF.

The CDR3 here is CASSPHFVAARYEQYF. The CDR3 DNA reads TGTGCCAGCAGTCCCCACTTTGTTGCGGCTCGATACGAGCAGTACTTC. The genes are TRBV28 and TRBJ2-7; D remains ambiguous. Germline CDR1 reads MDHEN; CDR2 reads SYDVKM. V was pared by 5 bases and J by 4 bases, with 21 bases between. There are 16 residues in the CDR3.

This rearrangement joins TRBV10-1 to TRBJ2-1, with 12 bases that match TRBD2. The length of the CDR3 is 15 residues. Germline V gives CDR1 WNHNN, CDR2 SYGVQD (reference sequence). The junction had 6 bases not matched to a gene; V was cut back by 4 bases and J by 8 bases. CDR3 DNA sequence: TGCGCCAGCAGTGCAACTAGCGGGAGGATGGATGAGCAGTTCTTC. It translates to CASSATSGRMDEQFF.

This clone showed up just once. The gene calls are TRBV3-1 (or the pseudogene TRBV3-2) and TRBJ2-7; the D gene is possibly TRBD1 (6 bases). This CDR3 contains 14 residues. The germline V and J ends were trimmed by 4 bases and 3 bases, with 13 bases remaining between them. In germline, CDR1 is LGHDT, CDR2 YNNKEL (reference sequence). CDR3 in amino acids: CASSLGTRNYEQYF. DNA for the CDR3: TGTGCCAGCAGCCTGGGGACAAGGAACTACGAGCAGTACTTC.

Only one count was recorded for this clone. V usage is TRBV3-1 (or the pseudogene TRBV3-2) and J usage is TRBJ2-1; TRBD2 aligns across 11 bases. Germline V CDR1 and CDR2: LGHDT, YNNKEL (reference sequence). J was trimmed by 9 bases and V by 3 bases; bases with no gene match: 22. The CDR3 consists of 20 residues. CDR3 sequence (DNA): TGTGCCAGCAGCCACCCCAATTTAGCGGGAGGGTTAAGTCTTAACGGTGAGCAGTTCTTC. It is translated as CASSHPNLAGGLSLNGEQFF.

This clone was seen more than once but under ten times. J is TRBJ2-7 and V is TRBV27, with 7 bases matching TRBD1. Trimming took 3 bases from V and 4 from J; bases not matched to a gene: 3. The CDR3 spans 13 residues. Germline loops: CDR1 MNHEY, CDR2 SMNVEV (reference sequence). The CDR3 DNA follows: TGTGCCAGCAGTTTTGGACAGGAATACGAGCAGTACTTC. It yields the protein CASSFGQEYEQYF.

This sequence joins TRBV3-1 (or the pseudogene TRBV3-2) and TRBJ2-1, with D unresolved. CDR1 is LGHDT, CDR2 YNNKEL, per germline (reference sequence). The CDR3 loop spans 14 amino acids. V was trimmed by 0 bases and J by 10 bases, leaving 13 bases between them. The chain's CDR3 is CASSQDGQVGEQFF. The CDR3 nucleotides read TGTGCCAGCAGCCAAGACGGTCAGGTAGGGGAGCAGTTCTTC.

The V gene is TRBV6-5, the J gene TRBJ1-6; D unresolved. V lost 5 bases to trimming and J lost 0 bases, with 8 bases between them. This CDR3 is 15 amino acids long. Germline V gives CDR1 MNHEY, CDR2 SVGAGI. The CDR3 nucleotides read TGTGCCAGCAGTCCTCTGGGCTCCTATAATTCACCCCTCCACTTT. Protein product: CASSPLGSYNSPLHF.

CDR3 coding DNA: TGTGCCAGCAGCACCGGGACAGGGAGAGGCTACACCTTC. Translated: CASSTGTGRGYTF. This chain uses TRBV12-3 or TRBV12-4 with TRBJ1-2; 9 bases fit TRBD1. CDR3 size: 13 residues. J lost 8 bases, V lost 6 bases, and 7 bases had no gene match.